This record concerns one T cell receptor beta chain sequence. The source of the sample is a study of blood T cell repertoires in COVID-19. Study overall: Samples representing acute and convalescent COVID-19 were sourced from the United States, Italy and Spain. Sample material is recorded as cDNA or gDNA derived from T cells, B-cell-depleted T cells, or PBMCs.

The J segment lost 8 bases and the V segment lost 6 bases, leaving 8 bases of the junction unmatched. The V gene's germline CDR1 is SGHRS and CDR2 YFSETQ. The length of the CDR3 is 13 residues. Source study methods: Reference gene primer amplification in the assay estimated nucleated cell counts. Assay: immunoSEQ multiplex PCR; the TCRdb copy retains only in-frame clones and omits some. The DNA was the basis for D and trimming; V, J and clone size are from that table. The data show about 200,000 clones, with over 70% seen just once and around 30% held by the top ten. The clonotype comes from a man aged 35 to 55 with acute or convalescent COVID-19. The chain couples TRBV5-1 to TRBJ1-2; 9 nucleotides align to TRBD1. Sequencing used peripheral blood. As DNA, the CDR3 is TGCGCCAGCAACCCCACAGGGGGCAGCGGCTACACCTTC. It is translated as CASNPTGGSGYTF.